This T cell receptor beta chain was obtained from a study of cytomegalovirus exposure and HLA in healthy donors. PCR amplification relied on 60 Vbeta primers (plus 13 Jbeta primers). Produced via immunoSEQ multiplex PCR; TCRdb's table is partial and in-frame only. The sample lists about 160,000 clones; about 80% were seen once. At the time of sampling, donors were nominally healthy, though unrecorded immune exposures were likely. Sequenced sample: PBMCs. This TCR came from a man aged 25 to 40 in good health and CMV-seropositive.

CDR3 coding DNA: TGTGCCAGTAGTATCGATAGTCCTGGGACCCAGTACTTC. Residues: CASSIDSPGTQYF. This chain links TRBV19 with TRBJ2-5; D ambiguous. This CDR3 contains 13 residues. Germline values: CDR1 LNHDA, CDR2 SQIVND (reference sequence). Trimming removed 3 bases from V and 7 bases from J, with 12 bases in between.